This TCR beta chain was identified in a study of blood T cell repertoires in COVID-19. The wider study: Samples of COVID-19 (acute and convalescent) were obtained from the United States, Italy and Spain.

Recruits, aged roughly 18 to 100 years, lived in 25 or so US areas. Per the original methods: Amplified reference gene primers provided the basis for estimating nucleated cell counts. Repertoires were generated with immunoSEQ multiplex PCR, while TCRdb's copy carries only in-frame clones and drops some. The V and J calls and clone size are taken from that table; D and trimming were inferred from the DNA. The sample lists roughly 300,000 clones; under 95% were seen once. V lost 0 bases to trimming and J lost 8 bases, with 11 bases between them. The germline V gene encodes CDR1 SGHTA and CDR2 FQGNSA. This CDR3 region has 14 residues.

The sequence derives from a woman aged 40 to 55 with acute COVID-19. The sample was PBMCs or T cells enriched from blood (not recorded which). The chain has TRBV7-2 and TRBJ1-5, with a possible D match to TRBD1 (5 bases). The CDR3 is CASSLAGQREPQHF. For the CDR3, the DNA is TGTGCCAGCAGCTTAGCGGGGCAGCGAGAGCCCCAGCATTTT.